This note documents a single TCR beta chain sequence. This receptor's antigen is unknown. There are no base qualities to consult, and no much larger clone falls within one base. The data originate from a study of blood T cell repertoires in COVID-19 (TCRdb year 2020). Study-wide context: Samples covering the acute and convalescent phases of COVID-19 were provided by collaborators in the United States, Italy and Spain. HLA class I and class II types, where available, came from metadata supplied by the sample provider rather than from assay-based typing. The repertoires were made available in a free public database intended to serve as a resource for research on the immune response to SARS-CoV-2. Samples were obtained from the ongoing ImmuneRACE study (first 160 participants) and from some 1,200 subjects provided by 6 global collaborators. Deeply sampled blood TCRbeta repertoires from subjects exposed to, actively infected with, or recovered from COVID-19 were included in the dataset. The prospective study material was composed of cDNA or gDNA derived from T cells, B-cell-depleted T cells, or PBMCs. The sample metadata nearly always contained a de-identified subject ID, COVID-19 status, age in years and sex.

TCRbeta CDR3 regions were amplified from genomic DNA using the immunoSEQ Assay, a bias-controlled multiplex PCR. In the source study's methods: The number of nucleated cells in each sample was estimated from the amplification of reference gene primers within the assay. To quantify the absolute abundance of each unique TCRbeta CDR3 rearrangement, sequence reads were collapsed and filtered. For each sample, productive Simpson clonality was calculated by taking the square root of Simpson's diversity index across productive rearrangements. Imported from immuneACCESS, the table was reduced by TCRdb to in-frame sequences with V and J called. These copies leave out some clones; in studies compared against another copy, an unresolved V gene accounts for under half, and the cause of the remainder is not known. V and J calls plus clone size are reproduced from that table; the DNA served to infer D and trimming. The table for this sample lists more than 250,000 clones; around 88% of them were counted only once. The biggest ten clones account for 1.5% to 2% of the sample.

General study outcomes and caveats: The quantity of clinical and demographic metadata differed by source and by participant and was supplied without curation.

Inclusive of the bounding cysteine and phenylalanine, the CDR3 is 14 residues long. Left in the record is the CDR3 DNA by itself, 42 bases read in frame from the first base. According to the germline V gene (reference sequence), CDR1 reads LNHDA and CDR2 reads SQIVND. V and J are trimmed by 3 bases and 9 bases, and the gene matches miss 6 bases of the junction. One collaborating source in Seattle enrolled patients while the patients were actively infected and followed the patients over time throughout the course of disease. Collaborating institutions collected whole blood in K2EDTA tubes following their own protocols. For TCRbeta analysis, collaborator samples were shipped as frozen whole blood, as isolated PBMCs, or as DNA extracted from either sample type.

Here the chain combines TRBV19 and TRBJ2-1; 9 nucleotides in the junction match TRBD2. Sequenced input: peripheral blood. The clonotype comes from a woman younger than 45 with COVID-19, enrolled during active disease. The nucleotide sequence is TGTGCCAGTAGTATGAGTAGCGGGGGAGGTGAGCAGTTCTTC. It specifies CASSMSSGGGEQFF.